The rows below give T cell receptor beta chains drawn from one sample of a study of blood T cell repertoires in COVID-19. Measured with immunoSEQ multiplex PCR; TCRdb has only the in-frame clones, and not every one. The top ten hold about 16% of the sample, which has about 46,000 clones, 87% seen once. The specimen was peripheral blood. The origin of the receptors is a human donor in a cohort sampled during active COVID-19. Each CDR3 is given without its conserved first and last residue. The order of the fields is V gene, J gene, CDR3 protein.

v_call: TRBV4-1
j_call: TRBJ2-3
cdr3_aa: ASSQAVAENTDTQY

v_call: TRBV2
j_call: TRBJ1-4
cdr3_aa: ASGRGQGEKLF

v_call: TRBV7-2
j_call: TRBJ2-7
cdr3_aa: ASSLGDSPSYEQY

v_call: TRBV7-8
j_call: TRBJ1-1
cdr3_aa: ASSTRDRARVNTEAF

v_call: TRBV2
j_call: TRBJ2-3
cdr3_aa: ASSYGLAGDTQY

v_call: TRBV11-3
j_call: TRBJ2-5
cdr3_aa: ASSPSPTGGGETQY

v_call: TRBV30
j_call: TRBJ1-2
cdr3_aa: AALRGYGYT

v_call: TRBV6-6
j_call: TRBJ1-5
cdr3_aa: ASRAPTGIFQPQH

v_call: TRBV10-3
j_call: TRBJ1-4
cdr3_aa: AIPCPGWEKLF

v_call: TRBV7-2
j_call: TRBJ2-5
cdr3_aa: ASSLAGPGGYQETQY

v_call: TRBV28
j_call: TRBJ1-6
cdr3_aa: ASRANRGDSPLH

v_call: TRBV6-5
j_call: TRBJ2-3
cdr3_aa: ATTGTNTDTQY

v_call: TRBV2
j_call: TRBJ2-6
cdr3_aa: ASSVVRGSGANVLT

v_call: TRBV6-1
j_call: TRBJ2-2
cdr3_aa: ASSELAGDHGELF

v_call: TRBV19
j_call: TRBJ1-1
cdr3_aa: ASSMTSWNTEAF

v_call: TRBV12-3/TRBV12-4
j_call: TRBJ1-1
cdr3_aa: ASSDVGGTEAF

v_call: TRBV2
j_call: TRBJ1-4
cdr3_aa: ASSGAEKLF

v_call: TRBV24-1
j_call: TRBJ1-4
cdr3_aa: ATSAGGGKLF

v_call: TRBV21-1
j_call: TRBJ1-5
cdr3_aa: ASSKASAVGDQPQH

v_call: TRBV2
j_call: TRBJ2-7
cdr3_aa: ASSRPGQGYEQY

v_call: TRBV27
j_call: TRBJ2-5
cdr3_aa: ASGLSRETQY

v_call: TRBV5-1
j_call: TRBJ2-7
cdr3_aa: ASSYGQGAYEQY

v_call: TRBV18
j_call: TRBJ1-1
cdr3_aa: ASSTRTGDTEAF

v_call: TRBV7-7
j_call: TRBJ2-3
cdr3_aa: ASSLGRGTDTQY

v_call: TRBV6-5
j_call: TRBJ2-5
cdr3_aa: ASSPGTGAPETQY

v_call: TRBV5-1
j_call: TRBJ1-1
cdr3_aa: ASSKMEWSTEAF

v_call: TRBV19
j_call: TRBJ2-6
cdr3_aa: ATRHSGANVLT

v_call: TRBV27
j_call: TRBJ1-5
cdr3_aa: ASSSSPDISNQPQH

v_call: TRBV6-5
j_call: TRBJ1-1
cdr3_aa: ASPGTGDTEAF

v_call: TRBV11-2
j_call: TRBJ2-7
cdr3_aa: ASSLDLAGVYEQY

v_call: TRBV2
j_call: TRBJ1-1
cdr3_aa: ASSPQMDRGREAF

v_call: TRBV19
j_call: TRBJ1-1
cdr3_aa: ASSGTGGRNTEAF

v_call: TRBV3-1/TRBV3-2
j_call: TRBJ1-1
cdr3_aa: ASRPGTRGPAF

v_call: TRBV28
j_call: TRBJ1-5
cdr3_aa: ASSGGSSNQPQH

v_call: TRBV5-1
j_call: TRBJ2-5
cdr3_aa: ASRGADLQETQY

v_call: TRBV6-5
j_call: TRBJ2-7
cdr3_aa: ASSDRAYEQY

v_call: TRBV19
j_call: TRBJ1-1
cdr3_aa: ASRERDRNVNEAF

v_call: TRBV5-1
j_call: TRBJ2-7
cdr3_aa: ASSQGTGGYEQY

v_call: TRBV29-1
j_call: TRBJ1-1
cdr3_aa: SVVGTIEAF

v_call: TRBV29-1
j_call: TRBJ1-1
cdr3_aa: SVTGGSWNTEAF

v_call: TRBV27
j_call: TRBJ1-5
cdr3_aa: ASSLQGGQPQH

v_call: TRBV5-1
j_call: TRBJ2-7
cdr3_aa: ASSTGETGFHEQY

v_call: TRBV19
j_call: TRBJ2-7
cdr3_aa: ASQAGGSYEQY

v_call: TRBV6-5
j_call: TRBJ1-2
cdr3_aa: ASASMTVPDYGYT

v_call: TRBV10-1
j_call: TRBJ2-7
cdr3_aa: ASSEVAGGAEQY